The 15 T cell receptor beta chains given below trace back to one sample, sequenced in a study of T-cell reconstitution after alpha-beta-depleted transplantation in children (dated by TCRdb to the mid-2010s). Receptors were amplified or captured by PCR. The sequencing machine was an Illumina HiSeq 2500. TCR library preparation used molecular barcoding, with unique molecular identifiers applied to normalize quantification of the TCRbeta repertoire. TCRdb trimmed the raw reads at Q25, called clones with MiXCR and kept productive beta chains. Every entry covers one CDR3 protein and lists the most common genes and DNA from its rows. The sample records 150,000 to 200,000 distinct CDR3 sequences, less than 8% of which are singletons. Clones ranked in the top ten supply roughly 3% of the sample. Specimen: PBMCs from the stem cell graft donor, collected from the stem cell graft. The receptors stem from a human donor who donated a stem cell graft to a child with Wiskott-Aldrich syndrome.

This clonotype was detected ten times or more. CDR3 sequence: CASSSLPGLGSTDTQYF. CDR3 DNA sequence: TGCGCCAGCAGCTCGTTACCGGGACTAGGGAGCACAGATACGCAGTATTTT. The chain links TRBV5-1 to TRBJ2-3, with TRBD2 identical over 8 bases. This CDR3 has 17 amino acids. Germline CDR1 SGHRS, CDR2 YFSETQ. The junction had 9 bases not matched to a gene; V was cut back by 3 bases and J by 0 bases.

This clonotype was counted at least ten times. The J gene is TRBJ2-1, the V gene TRBV5-1; maybe TRBD2 (7 bases). This CDR3 has 16 residues. Per the germline V gene, CDR1 is SGHRS and CDR2 is YFSETQ. Trimming shortened V by 6 bases and J by 5 bases, and 21 bases separated the two germline ends. The CDR3 here is CASKHSGGGPNNEQFF. In DNA form, the CDR3 reads TGCGCCAGCAAGCACTCCGGCGGGGGCCCCAACAATGAGCAGTTCTTC.

This clonotype was picked up many times. The chain is built from TRBV29-1 and TRBJ1-2; 8 bases are shared with TRBD1. Germline assignment: CDR1 SQVTM and CDR2 ANQGSEA. The CDR3 has 12 residues. J lost 8 bases, V lost 6 bases, and 8 bases had no gene match. The CDR3 sequence is CSVQGQGGGYTF. CDR3 coding DNA: TGCAGCGTCCAAGGACAGGGCGGCGGCTACACCTTC.

This clonotype was counted many times. The chain links TRBV11-2 to TRBJ2-7; D call uncertain. Germline V CDR1 and CDR2: SGHAT, FQNNGV. V shed 3 bases and J shed 6 bases, with 9 bases lying between them. CDR3 length: 12 amino acids. CDR3: CASSLERSEQYF. DNA of the CDR3: TGTGCCAGCAGCTTGGAAAGGAGCGAGCAGTACTTC.

This clonotype was seen repeatedly, ten times or more. This chain links TRBV29-1 with TRBJ1-6; D is possibly TRBD1 (6 bases). Germline CDR1 reads SQVTM; CDR2 reads ANQGSEA. The CDR3 contains 14 residues. V was clipped by 7 bases and J by 9 bases, with 19 bases between them. CDR3 bases: TGCAGCGCTCGGGACACGTCCTCGGGTTCACCCCTCCACTTT. Translated, it gives CSARDTSSGSPLHF.

The table lists this clonotype with many counts. The V gene is TRBV15, the J gene TRBJ2-7; 12 bases are shared with TRBD1. Germline CDR1 reads LNHNV; CDR2 reads YYDKDF (reference sequence). This CDR3 contains 16 residues. Unmatched junction bases numbered 6, after V lost 1 base and J lost 5 bases. CDR3 DNA: TGTGCCACCAGCAGAGCCGCGGGGACAGGGGGCAACGAGCAGTACTTC. This codes for CATSRAAGTGGNEQYF.

This clonotype has at least ten counts. V is TRBV12-3 or TRBV12-4 and J is TRBJ2-5; possibly TRBD2 for D (6 bases). This CDR3 has 13 amino acids. Trimming shortened V by 8 bases and J by 5 bases, and 15 bases separated the two germline ends. The CDR3 sequence is CASEGLPGETQYF. In DNA, the CDR3 is TGTGCCAGCGAGGGACTGCCGGGGGAGACCCAGTACTTC.

This clonotype has a count of ten or more. The chain has TRBV27 and TRBJ1-4; D uncertain. Germline V gives CDR1 MNHEY, CDR2 SMNVEV (reference sequence). There are 11 residues in the CDR3. V shed 3 bases and J shed 8 bases, with 4 bases lying between them. In DNA form, the CDR3 reads TGTGCCAGCAGTTTTGCGGAAAAACTGTTTTTT. Protein: CASSFAEKLFF.

V gene TRBV10-3 combines with J gene TRBJ1-2; D is undetermined. The CDR3 sequence is 14 residues long. Looked up from germline, CDR1 is ENHRY and CDR2 is SYGVKD. V gave up 7 bases and J gave up 2 bases, with 14 bases separating them. CDR3 region: CAITARIDNYGYTF. CDR3 nucleotide sequence: TGTGCCATCACCGCCCGGATTGACAACTATGGCTACACCTTC.

This clonotype was seen ten or more times. The chain is built from TRBV10-1 and TRBJ2-1; 7 bases are a match to TRBD1. The CDR3 sequence is 13 residues long. The V gene's germline CDR1 is WNHNN and CDR2 SYGVQD (reference sequence). The V segment lost 11 bases and the J segment 7 bases; nucleotides outside the gene matches: 11. The CDR3 is CAVQGGDRNEQFF. The DNA of the CDR3 is TGCGCCGTACAAGGGGGCGATCGGAATGAGCAGTTCTTC.

This clonotype was found many times. The chain has TRBV10-3 and TRBJ2-2; perhaps TRBD1 as D (6 bases). V shed 6 bases and J shed 7 bases, with 15 bases lying between them. The germline gives CDR1 ENHRY, CDR2 SYGVKD. The CDR3 consists of 14 residues. The CDR3 nucleotides are TGTGCCATCAGCAACAGGGAGAAGAGCGGGGAGCTGTTTTTT. Translation: CAISNREKSGELFF.

This clonotype was seen at least ten times. The V call is TRBV2, the J call TRBJ2-3; D may be TRBD1 or TRBD2 (5 bases each). Trimming removed 6 bases from V and 4 bases from J, with 8 bases in between. The CDR3 spans 12 residues. Germline V gives CDR1 SNHLY, CDR2 FYNNEI. Here the CDR3 DNA reads TGTGCCAGCAGGAGGGGACCAGATACGCAGTATTTT. This sequence encodes CASRRGPDTQYF.

J is TRBJ2-5 and V is TRBV12-3 or TRBV12-4; D unclear. Trimming took 2 bases from V and 4 from J, leaving 8 bases between them. The CDR3 sequence is 13 residues long. The CDR3 reads CASSLQGLETQYF. CDR3 nucleotide sequence: TGTGCCAGCAGTTTACAAGGGTTAGAGACCCAGTACTTC.

This clonotype was found many times. This CDR3 reads CASSSGRGRSTDTQYF. As DNA, the CDR3 is TGTGCCAGCAGCTCAGGGAGGGGACGAAGCACAGATACGCAGTATTTT. V usage is TRBV11-2 and J usage is TRBJ2-3, with 7 bases aligning to TRBD2. The CDR3 has 16 residues. Germline V gene data show CDR1 as SGHAT and CDR2 as FQNNGV. The V gene end was trimmed by 4 bases and the J gene end by 0 bases; junction bases not matched to a gene: 7.

This clonotype showed up many times. The chain uses TRBV7-2 and TRBJ1-1, with a weak D call TRBD1 (5 bases). Per the germline V gene, CDR1 is SGHTA and CDR2 is FQGNSA. V was trimmed by 0 bases and J by 0 bases, leaving 8 bases between them. This CDR3 has 15 amino acids. The CDR3: CASSLASGVNTEAFF. The CDR3, as DNA: TGTGCCAGCAGCTTAGCCTCGGGGGTGAACACTGAAGCTTTCTTT.